The 10 T cell receptor beta chains below all came from one sample that was sequenced in a study of OX40 agonist ivuxolimab in advanced cancers. TCRdb's table, derived via immunoSEQ multiplex PCR, lists solely in-frame clones and lacks some. Of about 58,000 clones detected, approximately 86% appear once; the ten largest clones hold roughly 0.99%. Sequenced here: CD4+ or CD8+ T cells sorted from blood, sampled in a trial of the OX40 agonist ivuxolimab. These receptors all come from an adult with an advanced solid tumor such as melanoma, head and neck, liver or kidney cancer.

V is TRBV9 and J is TRBJ1-4; unclear D gene. Germline V gives CDR1 SGDLS, CDR2 YYNGEE. CDR3 size: 14 residues. V was clipped by 4 bases and J by 2 bases, with 9 bases between them. In nucleotides, the CDR3 is TGTGCCAGCAGCCCCCAGTATACTAATGAAAAACTGTTTTTT. Translating it yields CASSPQYTNEKLFF.

The CDR3 nucleotides are TGTGCCAGCAGCTTCAGGACAACGAACTACAATGAGCAGTTCTTC. Its translation is CASSFRTTNYNEQFF. This chain connects TRBV11-2 to TRBJ2-1; TRBD1 is a possible D gene (5 bases). The V and J ends lost 3 bases and 3 bases respectively, with 12 bases between them. In germline, CDR1 is SGHAT, CDR2 FQNNGV. The CDR3 is 15 residues long.

The chain recombines TRBV19 with TRBJ1-2, with TRBD1 identical over 7 bases. V shed 7 bases, J shed 4 bases, and the junction held 12 bases outside the gene matches. Germline V gene data show CDR1 as LNHDA and CDR2 as SQIVND (reference sequence). The length of the CDR3 is 15 residues. CDR3 sequence reads: CASNGGTAWGYGYTF. CDR3 DNA sequence: TGTGCCAGTAACGGAGGGACAGCCTGGGGCTATGGCTACACCTTC.

J is TRBJ1-1 and V is TRBV18; no clear D. Germline CDR1 KGHSH, CDR2 LQKENI. V was clipped by 2 bases and J by 0 bases, with 10 bases between them. This CDR3 contains 15 residues. This CDR3 reads CASSPMAGMNTEAFF. The CDR3 coding sequence is TGTGCCAGCTCACCAATGGCAGGCATGAACACTGAAGCTTTCTTT.

This rearrangement joins TRBV29-1 to TRBJ1-2, with 7 positions matching TRBD1. The CDR3 is 11 amino acids. Germline trimming cut 5 bases from V and 9 bases from J; bases unmatched to any gene: 6. The germline V gene encodes CDR1 SQVTM and CDR2 ANQGSEA. The CDR3: CSVLQGQRYTF. For the CDR3, the DNA is TGCAGCGTTTTACAGGGACAGCGCTACACCTTC.

The chain is built from TRBV12-5 and TRBJ2-7; 8 bases map to TRBD1. CDR1 is LGHNT and CDR2 is FRNRAP in the germline V gene. The CDR3 is 13 amino acids. Trimming removed 5 bases from V and 9 bases from J; junction bases left unmatched: 9. The CDR3 DNA follows: TGTGCTAGTGGTGCCCTACGACAGGGGTGGCAGTACTTC. Its protein is CASGALRQGWQYF.

This clone is medium-sized by share. The chain is built from TRBV11-3 and TRBJ1-1; D remains ambiguous. V was shortened by 4 bases and J by 4 bases, with 10 bases between the two germline ends. Germline-derived CDR1 and CDR2 are SGHNT and YENEEA. CDR3 length equals 13 residues. The chain's CDR3 is CASSSESGTEAFF. For the CDR3, the DNA is TGTGCCAGCAGCTCGGAGAGTGGCACTGAAGCTTTCTTT.

This clone appeared a single time. V usage is TRBV21-1 and J usage is TRBJ1-2. TRBV21-1 is labeled a pseudogene. The CDR3 length is 14 residues. CDR3 sequence: CASSRGSTGGPYPF. The CDR3 DNA sequence: TGTGCCAGCAGCAGGGGGTCAACAGGAGGGCCTTATCCCTTC.

V is TRBV5-4 and J is TRBJ1-4; D possibly corresponds to TRBD1 (6 bases). Trimming took 5 bases from V and 8 from J, leaving 16 bases between them. This CDR3 is built from 14 residues. Germline V gene lookup returns CDR1 SGHNT and CDR2 YYREEE (reference sequence). The CDR3 loop is CASRRGGAEEKLFF. CDR3 in DNA: TGTGCCAGCAGACGGGGGGGGGCCGAAGAAAAACTGTTTTTT.

The rearrangement links TRBV10-2 to TRBJ1-1; D perhaps matches TRBD1 (6 bases). Per germline, CDR1 WSHSY and CDR2 SAAADI. Trimming shortened V by 4 bases and J by 2 bases, and 11 bases separated the two germline ends. The CDR3 sequence is 14 residues long. CDR3 loop: CASSVDSVNTEAFF. The CDR3 bases are TGCGCCAGCAGTGTGGACAGCGTAAACACTGAAGCTTTCTTT.